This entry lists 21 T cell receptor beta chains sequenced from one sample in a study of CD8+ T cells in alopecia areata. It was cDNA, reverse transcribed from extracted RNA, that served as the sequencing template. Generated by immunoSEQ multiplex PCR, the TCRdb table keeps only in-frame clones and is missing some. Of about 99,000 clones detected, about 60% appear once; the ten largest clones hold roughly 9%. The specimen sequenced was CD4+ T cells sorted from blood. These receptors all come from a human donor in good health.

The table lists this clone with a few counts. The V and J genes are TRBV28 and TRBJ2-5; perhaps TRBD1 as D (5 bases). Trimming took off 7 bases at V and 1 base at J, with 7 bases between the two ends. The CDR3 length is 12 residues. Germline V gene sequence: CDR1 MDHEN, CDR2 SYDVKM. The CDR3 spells CASTQAQETQYF. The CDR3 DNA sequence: TGTGCCAGCACACAGGCCCAAGAGACCCAGTACTTC.

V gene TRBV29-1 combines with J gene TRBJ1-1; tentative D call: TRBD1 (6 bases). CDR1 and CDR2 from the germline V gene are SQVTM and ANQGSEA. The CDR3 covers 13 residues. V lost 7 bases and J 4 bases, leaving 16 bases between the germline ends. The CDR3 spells CSGGTSYGTEAFF. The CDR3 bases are TGCAGCGGAGGGACATCATATGGCACTGAAGCTTTCTTT.

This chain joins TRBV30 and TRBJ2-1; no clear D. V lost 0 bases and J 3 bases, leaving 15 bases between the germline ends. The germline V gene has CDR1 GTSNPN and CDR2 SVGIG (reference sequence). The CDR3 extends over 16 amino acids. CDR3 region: CAWSVGSLTYYNEQFF. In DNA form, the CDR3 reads TGTGCCTGGAGTGTTGGGTCCCTGACATACTACAATGAGCAGTTCTTC.

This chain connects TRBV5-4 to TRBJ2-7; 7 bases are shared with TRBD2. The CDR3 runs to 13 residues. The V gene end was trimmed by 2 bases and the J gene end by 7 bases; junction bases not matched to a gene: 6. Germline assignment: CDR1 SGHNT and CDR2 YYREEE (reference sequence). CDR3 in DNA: TGTGCCAGCAGCTTAGAGGGCGGGGGTGAGCAGTACTTC. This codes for CASSLEGGGEQYF.

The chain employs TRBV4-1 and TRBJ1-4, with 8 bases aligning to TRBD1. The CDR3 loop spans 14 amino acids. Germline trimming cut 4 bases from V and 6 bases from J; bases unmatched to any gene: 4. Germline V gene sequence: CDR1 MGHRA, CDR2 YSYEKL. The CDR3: CASSRPGQDEKLFF. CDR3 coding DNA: TGCGCCAGCAGCCGGCCGGGACAGGATGAAAAACTGTTTTTT.

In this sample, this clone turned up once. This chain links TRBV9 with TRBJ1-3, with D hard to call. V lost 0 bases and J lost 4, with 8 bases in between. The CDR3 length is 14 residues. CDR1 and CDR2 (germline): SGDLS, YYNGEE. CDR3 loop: CASSVGEGGNTIYF. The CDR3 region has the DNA TGTGCCAGCAGCGTAGGGGAGGGAGGAAACACCATATATTTT.

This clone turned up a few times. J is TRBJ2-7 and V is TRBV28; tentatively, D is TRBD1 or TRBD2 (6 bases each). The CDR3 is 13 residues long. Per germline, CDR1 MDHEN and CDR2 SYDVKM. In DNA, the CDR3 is TGTCCCCGGCAGTTGGGGGGCGTCTACGAGCAGTACTTC. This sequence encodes CPRQLGGVYEQYF.

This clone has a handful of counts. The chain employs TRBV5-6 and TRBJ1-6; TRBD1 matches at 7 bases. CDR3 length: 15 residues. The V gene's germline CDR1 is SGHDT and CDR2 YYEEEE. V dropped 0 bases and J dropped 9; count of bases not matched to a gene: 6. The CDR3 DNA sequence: TGTGCCAGCAGCTTGGGAGCCAGGGGGAGTTCACCCCTCCACTTT. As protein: CASSLGARGSSPLHF. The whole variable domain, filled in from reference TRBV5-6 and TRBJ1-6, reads DAGVTQSPTHLIKTRGQQVTLRCSPKSGHDTVSWYQQALGQGPQFIFQYYEEEERQRGNFPDRFSGHQFPNYSSELNVNALLLGDSALYLCASSLGARGSSPLHFGNGTRLTVT.

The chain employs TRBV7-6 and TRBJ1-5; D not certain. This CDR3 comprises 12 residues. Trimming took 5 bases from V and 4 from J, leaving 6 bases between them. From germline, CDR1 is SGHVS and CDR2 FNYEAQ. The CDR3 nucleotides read TGTGCCAGCAGCAACCTGAATCAGCCCCAGCATTTT. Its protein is CASSNLNQPQHF. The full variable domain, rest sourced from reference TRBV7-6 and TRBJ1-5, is GAGVSQSPRYKVTKRGQDVALRCDPISGHVSLYWYRQALGQGPEFLTYFNYEAQQDKSGLPNDRFSAERPEGSISTLTIQRTEQRDSAMYRCASSNLNQPQHFGDGTRLSIL.

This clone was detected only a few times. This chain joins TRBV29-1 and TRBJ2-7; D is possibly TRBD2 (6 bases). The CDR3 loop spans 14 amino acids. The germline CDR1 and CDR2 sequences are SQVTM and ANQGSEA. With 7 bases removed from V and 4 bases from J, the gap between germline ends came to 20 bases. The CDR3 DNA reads TGCAGCGGTGGGGAGGACGGGGCAGGATACGAGCAGTACTTC. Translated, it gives CSGGEDGAGYEQYF.

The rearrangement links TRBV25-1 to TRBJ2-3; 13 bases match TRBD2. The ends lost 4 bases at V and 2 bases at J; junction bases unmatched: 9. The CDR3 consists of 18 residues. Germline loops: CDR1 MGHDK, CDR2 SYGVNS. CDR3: CASSVTSGGYNLTDTQYF. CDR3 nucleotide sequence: TGTGCCAGCAGTGTGACTAGCGGGGGGTACAACCTCACAGATACGCAGTATTTT.

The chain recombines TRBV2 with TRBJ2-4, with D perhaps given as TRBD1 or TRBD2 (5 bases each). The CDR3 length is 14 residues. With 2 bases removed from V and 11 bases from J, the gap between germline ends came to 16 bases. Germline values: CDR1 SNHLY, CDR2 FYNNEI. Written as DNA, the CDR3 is TGTGCCAGCAGTGAAACGGTCAGGGAGAGTCTTCAGTACTTC. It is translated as CASSETVRESLQYF.

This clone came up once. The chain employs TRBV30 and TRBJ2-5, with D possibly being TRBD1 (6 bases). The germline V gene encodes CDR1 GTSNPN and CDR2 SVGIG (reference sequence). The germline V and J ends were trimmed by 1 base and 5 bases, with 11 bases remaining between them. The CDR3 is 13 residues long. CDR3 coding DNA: TGTGCCTGGAGTGGGGCAGGGGCCGAGACCCAGTACTTC. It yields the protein CAWSGAGAETQYF. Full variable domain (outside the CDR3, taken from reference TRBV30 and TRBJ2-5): SQTIHQWPATLVQPVGSPLSLECTVEGTSNPNLYWYRQAAGRGLQLLFYSVGIGQISSEVPQNLSASRPQDRQFILSSKKLLLSDSGFYLCAWSGAGAETQYFGPGTRLLVL.

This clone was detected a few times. The CDR3 DNA is TGCAGCGTTCGGGGGATCTCCTACAATGAGCAGTTCTTC. Translation: CSVRGISYNEQFF. The V gene is TRBV29-1, the J gene TRBJ2-1, with D possibly being TRBD2 (6 bases). The CDR3 covers 13 residues. Trimming shortened V by 5 bases and J by 0 bases, and 8 bases separated the two germline ends. Germline V gene lookup returns CDR1 SQVTM and CDR2 ANQGSEA.

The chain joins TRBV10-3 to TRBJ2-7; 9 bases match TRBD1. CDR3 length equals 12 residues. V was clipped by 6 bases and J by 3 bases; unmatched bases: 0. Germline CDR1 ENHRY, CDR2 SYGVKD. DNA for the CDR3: TGTGCCATCAGGGACAGGGGCTACGAGCAGTACTTC. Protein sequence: CAIRDRGYEQYF.

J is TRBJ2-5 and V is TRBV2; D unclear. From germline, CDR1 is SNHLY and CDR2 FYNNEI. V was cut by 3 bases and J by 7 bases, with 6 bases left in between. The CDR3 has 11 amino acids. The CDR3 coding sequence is TGTGCCAGCAGTGATTACGGGACCCAGTACTTC. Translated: CASSDYGTQYF.

The CDR3 DNA sequence: TGTGCAAGTCGCTTAGCAACAGGGTTCTTGGTTACTGAAGCTTTCTTT. It yields the protein CASRLATGFLVTEAFF. This chain links TRBV12-2 with TRBJ1-1; the table calls TRBD1, which could not be checked here. TRBV12-2 is a recognized pseudogene. The CDR3 is 16 residues long.

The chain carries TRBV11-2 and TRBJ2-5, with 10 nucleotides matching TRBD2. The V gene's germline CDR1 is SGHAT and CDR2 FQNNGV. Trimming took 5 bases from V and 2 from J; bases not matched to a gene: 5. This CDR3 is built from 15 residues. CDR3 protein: CASSVTAGGQETQYF. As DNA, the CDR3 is TGTGCCAGCAGCGTAACAGCGGGGGGGCAAGAGACCCAGTACTTC.

The CDR3 here is CSVDRGGETQYF. CDR3 sequence (DNA): TGCAGCGTTGACCGAGGGGGAGAGACCCAGTACTTC. The chain carries TRBV29-1 and TRBJ2-5; maybe TRBD1 (6 bases). This CDR3 is built from 12 residues. The germline CDR1 and CDR2 sequences are SQVTM and ANQGSEA. Trimming stripped 3 bases from V and 4 bases from J, with 9 bases between.

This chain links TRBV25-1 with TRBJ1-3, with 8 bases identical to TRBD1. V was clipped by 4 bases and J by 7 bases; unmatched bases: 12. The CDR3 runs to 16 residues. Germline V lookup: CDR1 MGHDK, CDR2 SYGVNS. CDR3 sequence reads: CASSAASGQVPNTIYF. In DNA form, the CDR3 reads TGTGCCAGCAGTGCGGCGTCGGGACAGGTGCCGAACACCATATATTTT. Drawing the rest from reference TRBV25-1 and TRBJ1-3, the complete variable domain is EADIYQTPRYLVIGTGKKITLECSQTMGHDKMYWYQQDPGMELHLIHYSYGVNSTEKGDLSSESTVSRIRTEHFPLTLESARPSHTSQYLCASSAASGQVPNTIYFGEGSWLTVV.

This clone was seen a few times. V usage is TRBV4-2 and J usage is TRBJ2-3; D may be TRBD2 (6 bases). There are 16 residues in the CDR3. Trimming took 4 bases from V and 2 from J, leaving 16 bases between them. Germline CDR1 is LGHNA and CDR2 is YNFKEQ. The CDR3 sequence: CASSPLGRGLTDTQYF. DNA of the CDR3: TGTGCCAGCAGCCCCCTTGGGCGGGGCCTCACAGATACGCAGTATTTT.